These T cell receptor beta chains were read from a single sample in a study of neurological immune-mediated disorders. From the 5' RACE reads, TCRdb called clonotypes with MiXCR, one entry per CDR3 protein. The sample has more than 75,000 distinct CDR3 sequences, just over 5% seen once; the top ten hold less than 2.5%. The sequenced sample was PBMCs. These receptors all stem from a woman aged 30 to 39 with multiple sclerosis. Each CDR3 is given with its conserved first and last residue. Each record gives: J gene, clone size, CDR3 length, D gene, V gene, CDR3 DNA, CDR3 protein. A D gene is named only where the DNA matches it firmly. Where a row states a size, it is once, few, many or the class of an expanded clone; other rows omit it.

J gene: TRBJ1-2
clone size: NA
CDR3 length: 13
D gene: NA
V gene: TRBV20-1
CDR3 DNA: TGCAGTGCTACAGGGGAGGCTAACTATGGCTACACCTTC
CDR3 protein: CSATGEANYGYTF

J gene: TRBJ2-4
clone size: many
CDR3 length: 14
D gene: TRBD2
V gene: TRBV12-3/TRBV12-4
CDR3 DNA: TGTGCCAGCAGCGTGGGACTAGCGGGAGGCCCGCGTAACTTC
CDR3 protein: CASSVGLAGGPRNF

J gene: TRBJ1-1
clone size: many
CDR3 length: 13
D gene: NA
V gene: TRBV14
CDR3 DNA: TGTGCCAGCAGCCAACACCTGGACAGTGAAGCTTTCTTT
CDR3 protein: CASSQHLDSEAFF

J gene: TRBJ2-1
clone size: many
CDR3 length: 16
D gene: TRBD2
V gene: TRBV5-1
CDR3 DNA: TGCGCCAGCAGCTCGACCGAAGCGGGGGGCTACAATGAGCAGTTCTTC
CDR3 protein: CASSSTEAGGYNEQFF

J gene: TRBJ1-5
clone size: many
CDR3 length: 14
D gene: NA
V gene: TRBV20-1
CDR3 DNA: TGCAGTGCGATGGGAGGGGGGGTTGGTCAGCCCCAGCATTTT
CDR3 protein: CSAMGGGVGQPQHF

J gene: TRBJ2-3
clone size: many
CDR3 length: 14
D gene: TRBD1
V gene: TRBV19
CDR3 DNA: TGTGCCAGTAGTGACAGGGCCTTTCGAGATACGCAGTATTTT
CDR3 protein: CASSDRAFRDTQYF

J gene: TRBJ2-5
clone size: many
CDR3 length: 15
D gene: TRBD2
V gene: TRBV5-6
CDR3 DNA: TGTGCCAGCAGCTTCGGACTAGCGGGGCAAGAGACCCAGTACTTC
CDR3 protein: CASSFGLAGQETQYF

J gene: TRBJ2-3
clone size: NA
CDR3 length: 19
D gene: TRBD2
V gene: TRBV5-1
CDR3 DNA: TGCGCCAGCAGCCAAACCCAGGGACTAGCGGGAGGAAAGGGAGATACGCAGTATTTT
CDR3 protein: CASSQTQGLAGGKGDTQYF

J gene: TRBJ2-1
clone size: NA
CDR3 length: 14
D gene: TRBD2
V gene: TRBV3-1
CDR3 DNA: TGTGCCAGCAGCCACCGTACTAGCGACCGTGGGCAGTTCTTC
CDR3 protein: CASSHRTSDRGQFF

J gene: TRBJ2-2
clone size: many
CDR3 length: 12
D gene: NA
V gene: TRBV5-1
CDR3 DNA: TGCGCCAGCAGCTCACCCCCCGGGGAGCTGTTTTTT
CDR3 protein: CASSSPPGELFF

J gene: TRBJ2-2
clone size: many
CDR3 length: 15
D gene: TRBD2
V gene: TRBV6-1
CDR3 DNA: TGTGCCAGCACAGAACTAGCGGCGAACACCGGGGAGCTGTTTTTT
CDR3 protein: CASTELAANTGELFF

J gene: TRBJ2-6
clone size: NA
CDR3 length: 16
D gene: NA
V gene: TRBV7-9
CDR3 DNA: TGTGCCAGCAGCCCCTTCGGGCGCTCTGGGGCCAACGTCCTGACTTTC
CDR3 protein: CASSPFGRSGANVLTF

J gene: TRBJ2-7
clone size: NA
CDR3 length: 14
D gene: TRBD2
V gene: TRBV20-1
CDR3 DNA: TGCAGTGCTCTCCGGACTAGCGGATACTACGAGCAGTACTTC
CDR3 protein: CSALRTSGYYEQYF

J gene: TRBJ2-2
clone size: many
CDR3 length: 17
D gene: NA
V gene: TRBV5-1
CDR3 DNA: TGCGCCAGCAGGGATACCCCCTCGACAACCGCCACCGGGGAGCTGTTTTTT
CDR3 protein: CASRDTPSTTATGELFF

J gene: TRBJ2-1
clone size: NA
CDR3 length: 20
D gene: TRBD2
V gene: TRBV7-9
CDR3 DNA: TGTGCCAGCAGCTTATCCTGGGGACTAGTCGGTACTGTCTCCTACAATGAGCAGTTCTTC
CDR3 protein: CASSLSWGLVGTVSYNEQFF

J gene: TRBJ1-2
clone size: NA
CDR3 length: 16
D gene: TRBD1
V gene: TRBV29-1
CDR3 DNA: TGCAGCGCGGTACCCGGGACAGTGCCTATAGGGGATGGCTACACCTTC
CDR3 protein: CSAVPGTVPIGDGYTF

J gene: TRBJ2-1
clone size: once
CDR3 length: 11
D gene: NA
V gene: TRBV5-1
CDR3 DNA: TGCGCCAGCAGCCAAACATCTGAGCAGTTCTTC
CDR3 protein: CASSQTSEQFF

J gene: TRBJ2-1
clone size: many
CDR3 length: 18
D gene: TRBD2
V gene: TRBV5-1
CDR3 DNA: TGCGCCAGCAGCCTTTCGACTAGCGGGAGGTATGCTGGCAATGAGCAGTTCTTC
CDR3 protein: CASSLSTSGRYAGNEQFF

J gene: TRBJ1-1
clone size: many
CDR3 length: 13
D gene: NA
V gene: TRBV30
CDR3 DNA: TGTGCCTGGAGTGTACTTGATTGGAGGGGTGCTTTCTTT
CDR3 protein: CAWSVLDWRGAFF

J gene: TRBJ2-1
clone size: many
CDR3 length: 13
D gene: NA
V gene: TRBV6-1
CDR3 DNA: TGTGCCAGCAATCCTCGAACCTACAATGAGCAGTTCTTC
CDR3 protein: CASNPRTYNEQFF

J gene: TRBJ2-3
clone size: many
CDR3 length: 15
D gene: NA
V gene: TRBV5-1
CDR3 DNA: TGCGCCAGCAGCTTGTGGACCAGCAACACAGATACGCAGTATTTT
CDR3 protein: CASSLWTSNTDTQYF

J gene: TRBJ1-1
clone size: many
CDR3 length: 16
D gene: TRBD1
V gene: TRBV5-1
CDR3 DNA: TGCGCCAGCAGCTCGAGGGGGACAGTAAAGAACACTGAAGCTTTCTTT
CDR3 protein: CASSSRGTVKNTEAFF

J gene: TRBJ2-7
clone size: many
CDR3 length: 15
D gene: TRBD2
V gene: TRBV5-1
CDR3 DNA: TGCGCCAGCAGCCCAGGGACTAGCAGTACCTACGAGCAGTACTTC
CDR3 protein: CASSPGTSSTYEQYF

J gene: TRBJ1-2
clone size: many
CDR3 length: 12
D gene: TRBD1
V gene: TRBV27
CDR3 DNA: TGTGCCAGCAGTACCACAGGGGGCGGCTACACCTTC
CDR3 protein: CASSTTGGGYTF

J gene: TRBJ1-1
clone size: NA
CDR3 length: 15
D gene: NA
V gene: TRBV7-6
CDR3 DNA: TGTGCCAGCAGCTTAGCCCCGGAGATGAACACTGAAGCTTTCTTT
CDR3 protein: CASSLAPEMNTEAFF

J gene: TRBJ2-7
clone size: many
CDR3 length: 14
D gene: NA
V gene: TRBV20-1
CDR3 DNA: TGCAGTGCTAGAGATCAGGGGACTAACTACGAGCAGTACTTC
CDR3 protein: CSARDQGTNYEQYF

J gene: TRBJ1-1
clone size: many
CDR3 length: 12
D gene: NA
V gene: TRBV20-1
CDR3 DNA: TGCAGTGCTAGAGATCCGTCAGGTGAAGCTTTCTTT
CDR3 protein: CSARDPSGEAFF

J gene: TRBJ2-2
clone size: many
CDR3 length: 15
D gene: NA
V gene: TRBV7-3
CDR3 DNA: TGTGCCAGCAGCGGTCCTAGCGCTAACACCGGGGAGCTGTTTTTT
CDR3 protein: CASSGPSANTGELFF

J gene: TRBJ2-3
clone size: many
CDR3 length: 14
D gene: NA
V gene: TRBV7-9
CDR3 DNA: TGTGCCAGCAGCTTAGCGCTGAGCATGGGTACGCAGTATTTT
CDR3 protein: CASSLALSMGTQYF

J gene: TRBJ2-2
clone size: many
CDR3 length: 14
D gene: NA
V gene: TRBV3-1
CDR3 DNA: TGTGCCAGCAGCCAAGTATTGACTCCCGGGGAGCTGTTTTTT
CDR3 protein: CASSQVLTPGELFF

J gene: TRBJ2-1
clone size: many
CDR3 length: 13
D gene: NA
V gene: TRBV20-1
CDR3 DNA: TGCAGTGCTAGCGGGTACTCCCATTCGGGGCAGTTCTTC
CDR3 protein: CSASGYSHSGQFF

J gene: TRBJ2-3
clone size: many
CDR3 length: 14
D gene: NA
V gene: TRBV12-3/TRBV12-4
CDR3 DNA: TGTGCCAGCAGTTTAAGTCGGCGCACAGATACGCAGTATTTT
CDR3 protein: CASSLSRRTDTQYF

J gene: TRBJ2-3
clone size: few
CDR3 length: 16
D gene: TRBD2
V gene: TRBV20-1
CDR3 DNA: TGCAGTGCTAGTAAAGGCGGGGGGTCTAGCACAGATACGCAGTATTTT
CDR3 protein: CSASKGGGSSTDTQYF

J gene: TRBJ2-3
clone size: many
CDR3 length: 12
D gene: NA
V gene: TRBV5-1
CDR3 DNA: TGCGCCAGCAGTTTCGACACAGATACGCAGTATTTT
CDR3 protein: CASSFDTDTQYF

J gene: TRBJ1-1
clone size: NA
CDR3 length: 14
D gene: NA
V gene: TRBV20-1
CDR3 DNA: TGCAGCGCAACATACACGATCTCTAACACTGAAGCTTTCTTT
CDR3 protein: CSATYTISNTEAFF

J gene: TRBJ2-1
clone size: NA
CDR3 length: 14
D gene: NA
V gene: TRBV14
CDR3 DNA: TGTGCCAGCAGCCCAGTGGGAACCCTCTCTGAGCAGTTCTTC
CDR3 protein: CASSPVGTLSEQFF

J gene: TRBJ1-1
clone size: many
CDR3 length: 13
D gene: NA
V gene: TRBV24-1
CDR3 DNA: TGTGCCACCAGCCAGACAGGGAACACTGAAGCTTTCTTT
CDR3 protein: CATSQTGNTEAFF

J gene: TRBJ1-1
clone size: many
CDR3 length: 17
D gene: NA
V gene: TRBV6-5
CDR3 DNA: TGTGCCAGCAGTTACGCAGTGAGGGGCAACATGAACACTGAAGCTTTCTTT
CDR3 protein: CASSYAVRGNMNTEAFF

J gene: TRBJ2-3
clone size: many
CDR3 length: 14
D gene: NA
V gene: TRBV7-3
CDR3 DNA: TGTGCCAGCAGCTTATCCGTCCGGGGGGATACGCAGTATTTT
CDR3 protein: CASSLSVRGDTQYF

J gene: TRBJ1-1
clone size: many
CDR3 length: 15
D gene: NA
V gene: TRBV9
CDR3 DNA: TGTGCCAGCAGCGTAGCTGGGGGGCCTAACACTGAAGCTTTCTTT
CDR3 protein: CASSVAGGPNTEAFF

J gene: TRBJ2-5
clone size: many
CDR3 length: 14
D gene: NA
V gene: TRBV5-1
CDR3 DNA: TGCGCCTCTTCGGAGGGGCCCCCTAGGGAGACCCAGTACTTC
CDR3 protein: CASSEGPPRETQYF

J gene: TRBJ2-4
clone size: many
CDR3 length: 14
D gene: NA
V gene: TRBV5-1
CDR3 DNA: TGCGCCAGCAGCTACGACAGTGCCAAAAACATTCAGTACTTC
CDR3 protein: CASSYDSAKNIQYF

J gene: TRBJ1-5
clone size: few
CDR3 length: 15
D gene: NA
V gene: TRBV6-6
CDR3 DNA: TGTGCCAGCAGTTACCGGGGGACCGGCAATCAGCCCCAGCATTTT
CDR3 protein: CASSYRGTGNQPQHF

J gene: TRBJ1-2
clone size: many
CDR3 length: 14
D gene: NA
V gene: TRBV6-5
CDR3 DNA: TGTGCCAGCAGTTACATGGGGGGGAACTATGGCTACACCTTC
CDR3 protein: CASSYMGGNYGYTF

J gene: TRBJ1-2
clone size: many
CDR3 length: 17
D gene: NA
V gene: TRBV3-1
CDR3 DNA: TGTGCCAGCAGCCAAGAAAGCCTTACAGGGTTTAACTATGGCTACACCTTC
CDR3 protein: CASSQESLTGFNYGYTF

J gene: TRBJ2-1
clone size: many
CDR3 length: 14
D gene: NA
V gene: TRBV5-1
CDR3 DNA: TGCGCCAGCAGCTTGGATACAGCCTACAATGAGCAGTTCTTC
CDR3 protein: CASSLDTAYNEQFF

J gene: TRBJ1-6
clone size: NA
CDR3 length: 15
D gene: NA
V gene: TRBV6-5
CDR3 DNA: TGTGCCAGCAGCCCCTGGGGTGCCGATAATTCAACCCTCAACTTT
CDR3 protein: CASSPWGADNSTLNF

J gene: TRBJ2-1
clone size: many
CDR3 length: 15
D gene: NA
V gene: TRBV11-2
CDR3 DNA: TGTGCCAGCAGCGGGGACGCCCTTTACTACAATGAGCAGTTCTTC
CDR3 protein: CASSGDALYYNEQFF

J gene: TRBJ2-1
clone size: many
CDR3 length: 14
D gene: TRBD1
V gene: TRBV20-1
CDR3 DNA: TGCAGTGCCAATACTGACAGGGGCCACAATGAGCAGTTCTTC
CDR3 protein: CSANTDRGHNEQFF

J gene: TRBJ2-1
clone size: medium-sized
CDR3 length: 15
D gene: NA
V gene: TRBV15
CDR3 DNA: TGTGCCACCAGCAGAGGAAGAGAGATCTACAATGAGCAGTTCTTC
CDR3 protein: CATSRGREIYNEQFF

J gene: TRBJ2-1
clone size: NA
CDR3 length: 13
D gene: NA
V gene: TRBV6-1
CDR3 DNA: TGTGCCAGCAGTGGACTCTTGTACAATGAGCAGTTCTTC
CDR3 protein: CASSGLLYNEQFF

J gene: TRBJ2-7
clone size: few
CDR3 length: 15
D gene: NA
V gene: TRBV6-5
CDR3 DNA: TGTGCCAGCAGTTACGTTCGGAGGCCACCGAACGAGCAGTACTTC
CDR3 protein: CASSYVRRPPNEQYF

J gene: TRBJ2-7
clone size: many
CDR3 length: 14
D gene: TRBD1
V gene: TRBV28
CDR3 DNA: TGTGCCAGCAGTCGGACAGGGGGGACCTACGAGCAGTACTTC
CDR3 protein: CASSRTGGTYEQYF